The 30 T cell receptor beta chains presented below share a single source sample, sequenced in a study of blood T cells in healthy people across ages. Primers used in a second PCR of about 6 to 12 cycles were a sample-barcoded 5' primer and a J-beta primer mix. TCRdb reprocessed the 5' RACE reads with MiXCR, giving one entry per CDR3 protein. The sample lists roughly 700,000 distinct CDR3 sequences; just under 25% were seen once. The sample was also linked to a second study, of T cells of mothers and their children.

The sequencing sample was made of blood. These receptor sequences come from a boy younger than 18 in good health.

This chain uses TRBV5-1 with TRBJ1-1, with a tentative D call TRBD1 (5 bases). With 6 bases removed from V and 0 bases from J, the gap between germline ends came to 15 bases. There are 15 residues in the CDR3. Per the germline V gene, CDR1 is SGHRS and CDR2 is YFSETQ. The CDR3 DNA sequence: TGCGCCAGCACCATTGAGGACACAATGAACACTGAAGCTTTCTTT. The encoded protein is CASTIEDTMNTEAFF.

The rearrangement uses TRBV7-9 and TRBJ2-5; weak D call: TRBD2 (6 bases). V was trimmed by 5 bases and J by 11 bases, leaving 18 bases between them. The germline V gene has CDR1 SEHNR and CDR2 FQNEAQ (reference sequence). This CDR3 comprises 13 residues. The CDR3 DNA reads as TGTGCCAGCAGCACCCCCTGGGAGGAAGAGCAGTACTTC. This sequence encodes CASSTPWEEEQYF.

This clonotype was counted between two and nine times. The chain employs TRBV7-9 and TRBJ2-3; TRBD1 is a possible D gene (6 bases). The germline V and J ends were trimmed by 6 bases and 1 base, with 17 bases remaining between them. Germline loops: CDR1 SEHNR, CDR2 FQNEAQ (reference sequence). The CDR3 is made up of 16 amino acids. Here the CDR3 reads CASSPGVSYGTDTQYF. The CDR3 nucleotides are TGTGCCAGCAGTCCAGGGGTTTCCTACGGCACAGATACGCAGTATTTT.

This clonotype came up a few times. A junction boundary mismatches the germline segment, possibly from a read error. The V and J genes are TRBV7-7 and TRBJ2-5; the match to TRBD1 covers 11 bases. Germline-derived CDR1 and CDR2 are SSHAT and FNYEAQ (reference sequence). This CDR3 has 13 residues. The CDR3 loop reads CASSSGTGGTQYF. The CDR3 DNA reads TGTGCTAGCAGCTCAGGGACAGGGGGGACCCAGTACTTC.

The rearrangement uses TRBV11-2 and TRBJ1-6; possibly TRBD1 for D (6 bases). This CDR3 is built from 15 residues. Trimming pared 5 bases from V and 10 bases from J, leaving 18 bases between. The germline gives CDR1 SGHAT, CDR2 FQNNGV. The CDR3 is CASSRGAREGSPLHF. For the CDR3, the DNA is TGTGCCAGCAGCCGGGGGGCGAGGGAAGGCTCACCCCTCCACTTT.

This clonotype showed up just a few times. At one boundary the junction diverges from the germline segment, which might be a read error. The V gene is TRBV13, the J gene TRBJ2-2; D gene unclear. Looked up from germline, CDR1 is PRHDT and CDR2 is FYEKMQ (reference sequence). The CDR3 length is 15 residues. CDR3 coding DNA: TGTGCCGGCAGCTCGGTGAGCGCGAACACCGGGGAGCTGTTTTTT. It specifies CAGSSVSANTGELFF.

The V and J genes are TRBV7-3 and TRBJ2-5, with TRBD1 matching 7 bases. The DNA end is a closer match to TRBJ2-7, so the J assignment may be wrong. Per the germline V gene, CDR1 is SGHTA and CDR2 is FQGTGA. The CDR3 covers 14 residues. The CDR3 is CASSPTGYSYEQYF. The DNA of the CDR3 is TGTGCCAGCAGCCCGACAGGGTACTCCTACGAGCAGTACTTC.

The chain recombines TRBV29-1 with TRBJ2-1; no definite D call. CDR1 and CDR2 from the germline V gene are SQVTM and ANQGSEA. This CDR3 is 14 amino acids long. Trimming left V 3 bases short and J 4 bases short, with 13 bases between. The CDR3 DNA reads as TGCAGCGTTGATTTGGCCGGACCATACAATGAGCAGTTCTTC. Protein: CSVDLAGPYNEQFF.

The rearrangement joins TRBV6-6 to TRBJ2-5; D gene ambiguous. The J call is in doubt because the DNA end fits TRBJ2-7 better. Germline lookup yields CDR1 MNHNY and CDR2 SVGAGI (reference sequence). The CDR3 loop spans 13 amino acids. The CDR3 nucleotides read TGTGCCAGCAGGGAGACAAATTTCTACGAGCAGTACTTC. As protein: CASRETNFYEQYF.

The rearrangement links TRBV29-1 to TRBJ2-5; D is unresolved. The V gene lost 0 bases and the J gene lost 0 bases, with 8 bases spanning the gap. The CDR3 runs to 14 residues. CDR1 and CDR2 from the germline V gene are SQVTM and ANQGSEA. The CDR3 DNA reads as TGCAGCGTTGAAGAAATAAATGACCAAGAGACCCAGTACTTC. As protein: CSVEEINDQETQYF.

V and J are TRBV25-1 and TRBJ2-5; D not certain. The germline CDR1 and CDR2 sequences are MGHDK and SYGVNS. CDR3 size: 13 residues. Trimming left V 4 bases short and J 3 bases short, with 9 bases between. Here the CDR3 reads CASSGPWKETQYF. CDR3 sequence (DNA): TGTGCCAGCAGTGGGCCGTGGAAAGAGACCCAGTACTTC.

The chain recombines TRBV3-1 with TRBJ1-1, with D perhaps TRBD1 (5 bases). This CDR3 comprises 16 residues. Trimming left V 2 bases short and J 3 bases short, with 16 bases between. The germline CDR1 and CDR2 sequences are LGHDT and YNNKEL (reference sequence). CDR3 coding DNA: TGTGCCAGCAGCCAACAGGGACTTATTTTCCACACTGAAGCTTTCTTT. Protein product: CASSQQGLIFHTEAFF.

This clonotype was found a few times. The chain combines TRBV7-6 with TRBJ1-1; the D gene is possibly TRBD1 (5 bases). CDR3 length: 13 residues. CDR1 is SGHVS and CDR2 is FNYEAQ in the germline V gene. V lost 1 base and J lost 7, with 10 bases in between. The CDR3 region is CASSLGGTFEAFF. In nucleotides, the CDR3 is TGTGCCAGCAGCTTAGGAGGGACCTTTGAAGCTTTCTTT.

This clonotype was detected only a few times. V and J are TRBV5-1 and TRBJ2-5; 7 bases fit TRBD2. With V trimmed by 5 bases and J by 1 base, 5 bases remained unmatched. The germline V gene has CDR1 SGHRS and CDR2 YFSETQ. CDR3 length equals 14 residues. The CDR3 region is CASSSGLFQETQYF. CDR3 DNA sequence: TGCGCCAGCAGTTCGGGACTATTCCAAGAGACCCAGTACTTC.

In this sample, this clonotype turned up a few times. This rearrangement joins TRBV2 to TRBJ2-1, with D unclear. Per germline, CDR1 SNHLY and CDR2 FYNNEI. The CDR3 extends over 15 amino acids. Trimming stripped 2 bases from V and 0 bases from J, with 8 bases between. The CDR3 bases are TGTGCCAGCAGTGAAAGACATAGCTCCTACAATGAGCAGTTCTTC. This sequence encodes CASSERHSSYNEQFF.

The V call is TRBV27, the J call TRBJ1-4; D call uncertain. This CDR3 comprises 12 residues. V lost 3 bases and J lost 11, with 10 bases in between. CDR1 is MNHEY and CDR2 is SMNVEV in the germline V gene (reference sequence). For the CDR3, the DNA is TGTGCCAGCAGTTTTCGAGGGAGTAAACTGTTTTTT. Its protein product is CASSFRGSKLFF.

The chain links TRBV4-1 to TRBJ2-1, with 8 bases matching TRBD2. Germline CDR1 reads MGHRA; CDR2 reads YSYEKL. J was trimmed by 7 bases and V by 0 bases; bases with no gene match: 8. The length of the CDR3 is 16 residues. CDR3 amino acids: CASSQEGLVRGNEQFF. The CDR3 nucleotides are TGCGCCAGCAGCCAAGAGGGACTAGTAAGGGGGAATGAGCAGTTCTTC.

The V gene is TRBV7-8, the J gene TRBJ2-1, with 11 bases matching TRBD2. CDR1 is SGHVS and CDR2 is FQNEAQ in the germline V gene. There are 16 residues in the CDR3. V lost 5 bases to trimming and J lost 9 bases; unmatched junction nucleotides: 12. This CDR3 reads CASSPPSGRLRGEQFF. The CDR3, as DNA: TGTGCCAGCAGCCCACCTAGCGGGAGGCTAAGGGGTGAGCAGTTCTTC.

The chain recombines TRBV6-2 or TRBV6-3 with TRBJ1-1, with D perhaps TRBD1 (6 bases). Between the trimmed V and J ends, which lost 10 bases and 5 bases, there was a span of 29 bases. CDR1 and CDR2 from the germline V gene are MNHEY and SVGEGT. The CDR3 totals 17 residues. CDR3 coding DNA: TGTGCCACCCTAGTTCTGGGTCAGGGGTCCGAAAAGACTGAAGCTTTCTTT. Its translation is CATLVLGQGSEKTEAFF.

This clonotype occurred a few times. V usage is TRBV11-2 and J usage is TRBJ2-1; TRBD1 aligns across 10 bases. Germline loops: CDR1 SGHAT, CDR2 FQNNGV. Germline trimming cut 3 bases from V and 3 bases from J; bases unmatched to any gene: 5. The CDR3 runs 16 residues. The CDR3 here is CASSLSGQGYYNEQFF. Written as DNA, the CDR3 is TGTGCCAGCAGCTTGTCGGGACAGGGGTACTACAATGAGCAGTTCTTC. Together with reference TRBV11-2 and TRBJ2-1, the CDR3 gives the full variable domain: EAGVAQSPRYKIIEKRQSVAFWCNPISGHATLYWYQQILGQGPKLLIQFQNNGVVDDSQLPKDRFSAERLKGVDSTLKIQPAKLEDSAVYLCASSLSGQGYYNEQFFGPGTRLTVL.

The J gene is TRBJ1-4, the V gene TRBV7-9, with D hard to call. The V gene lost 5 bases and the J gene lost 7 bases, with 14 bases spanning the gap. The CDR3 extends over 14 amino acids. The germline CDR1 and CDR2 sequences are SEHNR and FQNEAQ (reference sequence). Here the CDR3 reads CASSTGLVVEKLFF. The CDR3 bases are TGTGCCAGCAGCACCGGACTAGTAGTTGAAAAACTGTTTTTT.

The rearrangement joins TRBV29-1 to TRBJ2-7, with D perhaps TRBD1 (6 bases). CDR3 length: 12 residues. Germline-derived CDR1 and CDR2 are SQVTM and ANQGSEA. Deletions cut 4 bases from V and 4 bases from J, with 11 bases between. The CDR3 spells CSVVRDTYEQYF. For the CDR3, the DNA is TGCAGCGTTGTCAGGGACACGTACGAGCAGTACTTC.

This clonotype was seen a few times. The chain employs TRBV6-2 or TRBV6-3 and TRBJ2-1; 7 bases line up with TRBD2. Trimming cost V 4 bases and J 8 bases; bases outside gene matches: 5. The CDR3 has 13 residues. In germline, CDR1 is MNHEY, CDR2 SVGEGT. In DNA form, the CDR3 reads TGTGCCAGCAGTTTCGGGACTACCTATGAGCAGTTCTTC. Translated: CASSFGTTYEQFF.

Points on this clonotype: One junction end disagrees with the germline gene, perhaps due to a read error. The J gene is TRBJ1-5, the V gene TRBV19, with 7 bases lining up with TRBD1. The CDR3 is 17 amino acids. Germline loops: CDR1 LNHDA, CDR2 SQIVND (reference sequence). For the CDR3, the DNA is TGTGCCAGTAGTATGTATTCGGCGGGACAGAGCAATCGGCCCCAGCATTTT. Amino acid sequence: CASSMYSAGQSNRPQHF.

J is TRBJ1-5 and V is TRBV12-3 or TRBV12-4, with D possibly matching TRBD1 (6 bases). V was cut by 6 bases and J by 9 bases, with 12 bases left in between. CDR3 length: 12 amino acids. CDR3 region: CASSPTGMPQHF. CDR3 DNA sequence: TGTGCCAGCAGCCCAACAGGGATGCCCCAGCATTTT.

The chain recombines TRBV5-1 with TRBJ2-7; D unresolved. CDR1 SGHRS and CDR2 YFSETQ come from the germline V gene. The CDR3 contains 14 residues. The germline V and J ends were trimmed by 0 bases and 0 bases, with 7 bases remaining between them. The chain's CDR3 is CASSLGESSYEQYF. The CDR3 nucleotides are TGCGCCAGCAGCTTGGGGGAAAGCTCCTACGAGCAGTACTTC.

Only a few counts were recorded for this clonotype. This chain's CDR3 is CASRTTGPGELFF. The CDR3 DNA is TGTGCCAGCAGAACCACAGGGCCCGGGGAGCTGTTTTTT. J is TRBJ2-2 and V is TRBV28, with D perhaps TRBD1 (6 bases). Trimming stripped 6 bases from V and 6 bases from J, with 11 bases between. CDR3 length: 13 residues. Looked up from germline, CDR1 is MDHEN and CDR2 is SYDVKM.

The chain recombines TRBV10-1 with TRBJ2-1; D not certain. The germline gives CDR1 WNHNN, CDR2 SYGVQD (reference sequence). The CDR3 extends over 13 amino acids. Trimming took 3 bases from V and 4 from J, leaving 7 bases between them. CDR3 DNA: TGCGCCAGCAGTGATCCGCAATACAATGAGCAGTTCTTC. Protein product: CASSDPQYNEQFF.

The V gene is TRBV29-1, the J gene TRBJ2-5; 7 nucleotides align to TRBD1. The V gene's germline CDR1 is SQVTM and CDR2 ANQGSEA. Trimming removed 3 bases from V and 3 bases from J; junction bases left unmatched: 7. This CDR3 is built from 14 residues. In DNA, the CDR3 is TGCAGCGTTGAGCCCCGGACAGGAAAAGAGACCCAGTACTTC. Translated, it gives CSVEPRTGKETQYF.

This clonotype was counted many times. CDR3 sequence reads: CASSFGPNYGYTF. The CDR3 nucleotides are TGTGCCAGCAGTTTTGGGCCTAACTATGGCTACACCTTC. The rearrangement links TRBV6-5 to TRBJ1-2; D remains unclear. The germline gives CDR1 MNHEY, CDR2 SVGAGI. Trimming shortened V by 4 bases and J by 0 bases, and 6 bases separated the two germline ends. The length of the CDR3 is 13 residues.